These 7 T cell receptor beta chains share one sample of origin, sequenced in a study of OX40 agonist ivuxolimab in advanced cancers. The method was immunoSEQ multiplex PCR; TCRdb's version includes in-frame clones alone and lacks a portion of them. The sample includes tens of thousands of clones, 80% to 90% of them seen just once. Sequenced material: CD4+ or CD8+ T cells sorted from blood, taken in a trial of the OX40 agonist ivuxolimab. The origin of the receptors is an adult with an advanced solid tumor such as melanoma, head and neck, liver or kidney cancer.

The rearrangement links TRBV9 to TRBJ2-2; either TRBD1 or TRBD2 may fit D (6 bases each). With 1 base removed from V and 4 bases from J, the gap between germline ends came to 14 bases. The CDR3 covers 16 residues. The germline gives CDR1 SGDLS, CDR2 YYNGEE. CDR3 in amino acids: CASSVRGATSTGELFF. CDR3 DNA: TGTGCCAGCAGCGTAAGGGGGGCCACAAGCACCGGGGAGCTGTTTTTT.

The gene calls are TRBV6-1 and TRBJ2-5; D is unresolved. V was clipped by 0 bases and J by 1 base, with 12 bases between them. CDR1 is MNHNS, CDR2 SASEGT, per germline. The CDR3 totals 16 residues. CDR3 amino acids: CASSEALHGIQETQYF. CDR3 nucleotides: TGTGCCAGCAGTGAAGCGCTTCACGGAATCCAAGAGACCCAGTACTTC.

DNA for the CDR3: TGTGCCAGCAGGAGGTCTGTCTACGAGCAGTACTTC. This gives the protein CASRRSVYEQYF. The genes are TRBV2 and TRBJ2-7; D ambiguous. CDR3 size: 12 residues. With 6 bases removed from V and 3 bases from J, the gap between germline ends came to 9 bases. In germline, CDR1 is SNHLY, CDR2 FYNNEI.

By its share, this clone is medium-sized. The chain has TRBV27 and TRBJ1-1, with D possibly matching TRBD1 (5 bases). Trimming pared 4 bases from V and 3 bases from J, leaving 15 bases between. Germline V CDR1 and CDR2: MNHEY, SMNVEV (reference sequence). The CDR3 extends over 15 amino acids. For the CDR3, the DNA is TGTGCCAGCAGTTCTCGGGACGGGAGGGACACTGAAGCTTTCTTT. As protein: CASSSRDGRDTEAFF.

The chain combines TRBV27 with TRBJ1-1, with 7 bases matching TRBD1. This CDR3 is 13 amino acids long. Looked up from germline, CDR1 is MNHEY and CDR2 is SMNVEV (reference sequence). Trimming took 7 bases from V and 8 from J; bases not matched to a gene: 10. The CDR3 coding sequence is TGTGCCAGCAAAATCTCAGGGGGTAGGGAAGCTTTCTTT. Translating it yields CASKISGGREAFF.

The chain recombines TRBV19 with TRBJ1-2, with TRBD1 identical over 7 bases. Germline V lookup: CDR1 LNHDA, CDR2 SQIVND (reference sequence). This CDR3 is built from 13 residues. The junction had 11 bases not matched to a gene; V was cut back by 10 bases and J by 6 bases. The CDR3 DNA sequence: TGTGCCACCGCGGAGAGGGGGCTGAATGGCTACACCTTC. Translation gives CATAERGLNGYTF.

The chain recombines TRBV11-2 with TRBJ1-1; D gene ambiguous. The V end lost 0 bases, the J end lost 0 bases, and 11 bases lay between the germline ends. The CDR3 length is 16 residues. The germline CDR1 and CDR2 sequences are SGHAT and FQNNGV. The CDR3 is CASSLDKIEMNTEAFF. The CDR3 DNA reads TGTGCCAGCAGCTTAGACAAGATCGAGATGAACACTGAAGCTTTCTTT.